This T cell receptor (beta chain) was profiled in a study of T-cell memory formation after mild COVID-19. Overall study: Largely, TCR clusters stayed within a single donor.

MiXCR, run by TCRdb on the 5' RACE reads, gives a single entry per CDR3 protein. The sample has hundreds of thousands of distinct CDR3 sequences, around a sixth seen once. About this clonotype: Its antigen remains unknown.

This CDR3 has 14 residues. Germline assignment: CDR1 MNHEY and CDR2 SVGAGI. The V gene lost 5 bases and the J gene lost 4 bases, with 9 bases spanning the gap. Study-wide findings and caveats: Prior to infection, memory already included some responding clones, suggesting cross-reactive memory joined. Researchers could not confirm that second-wave clones peaking on day 37 targeted SARS-CoV-2.

The sequenced material came from PBMCs or a T cell subset sorted from them (not recorded which). The receptor was isolated from a man between 18 and 35 years old who had mild COVID-19 (a few samples of this study predate the infection). Cell type and time point are not known. The chain has TRBV6-5 and TRBJ2-6; D not resolved. DNA of the CDR3: TGTGCCAGCAGTCGCTTTTTAGGGGCCAACGTCCTGACTTTC. Protein product: CASSRFLGANVLTF.